These 25 T cell receptor beta chains were sequenced from one sample in a study of blood T cells in healthy people across ages. Alongside a J-beta primer mix, a sample-barcoded 5' primer served in a second PCR lasting roughly 6 to 12 cycles. TCRdb called the 5' RACE reads again in MiXCR, with one record for every CDR3 protein. The sample includes 850,000 to 1,000,000 distinct CDR3 sequences, roughly 48% seen only once; the top ten take roughly 12%. The sequencing sample was made of blood. These receptors were collected from a man aged 25-45 years in good health.

This chain connects TRBV3-1 to TRBJ2-7; D is unresolved. The CDR3 contains 15 residues. Germline CDR1 reads LGHDT; CDR2 reads YNNKEL (reference sequence). V gave up 1 base and J gave up 1 base, with 11 bases separating them. CDR3 DNA: TGTGCCAGCAGCCAAGGGGGTAGCCGATCCTACGAGCAGTACTTC. It specifies CASSQGGSRSYEQYF.

This clonotype occurred many times. This chain uses TRBV30 with TRBJ1-4, with D hard to call. V shed 3 bases and J shed 7 bases, with 18 bases lying between them. This CDR3 region has 15 residues. Germline CDR1 reads GTSNPN; CDR2 reads SVGIG (reference sequence). CDR3 DNA: TGTGCCTGGAGCGATAGGACCGAATCCGGTGAAAAACTGTTTTTT. Translation gives CAWSDRTESGEKLFF.

This rearrangement joins TRBV7-8 to TRBJ2-1, with 11 bases identical to TRBD2. CDR3 length: 16 residues. V was clipped by 6 bases and J by 5 bases; unmatched bases: 9. In germline, CDR1 is SGHVS, CDR2 FQNEAQ. CDR3 nucleotides: TGTGCCAGCAGTACTAGCGGGGGAACTTTTAACAATGAGCAGTTCTTC. This translates into CASSTSGGTFNNEQFF. The full variable domain, with the rest looked up from reference TRBV7-8 and TRBJ2-1, is GAGVSQSPRYKVAKRGQDVALRCDPISGHVSLFWYQQALGQGPEFLTYFQNEAQLDKSGLPSDRFFAERPEGSVSTLKIQRTQQEDSAVYLCASSTSGGTFNNEQFFGPGTRLTVL.

The gene calls are TRBV10-3 and TRBJ2-3, with 10 nucleotides matching TRBD2. Per germline, CDR1 ENHRY and CDR2 SYGVKD. Unmatched junction bases numbered 8, after V lost 8 bases and J lost 0 bases. This CDR3 has 16 amino acids. The CDR3: CAISSLAGASTDTQYF. In DNA, the CDR3 is TGTGCCATCTCTTCCCTAGCGGGGGCCAGCACAGATACGCAGTATTTT.

This chain joins TRBV12-3 or TRBV12-4 and TRBJ1-2, with 7 bases matching TRBD1. The CDR3 is 14 residues long. J gave up 4 bases and V 7 bases, and 9 bases lay outside the gene matches. CDR3 protein: CASTTTGASYGYTF. CDR3 DNA sequence: TGTGCCAGCACCACAACAGGGGCATCCTATGGCTACACCTTC.

This chain joins TRBV15 and TRBJ2-4; D gene ambiguous. The closer fit of TRBJ2-7 to the DNA end suggests the J call may be wrong. The CDR3 is 14 residues long. Looked up from germline, CDR1 is LNHNV and CDR2 is YYDKDF (reference sequence). The CDR3 DNA reads as TGTGCCACCAGCAGAGATGCTCGATGGGGCGAGCAGTACTTC. Translating gives CATSRDARWGEQYF.

This clonotype was recorded many times. The chain is built from TRBV27 and TRBJ2-7; either TRBD1 or TRBD2 may supply D (5 bases each). Trimming removed 3 bases from V and 2 bases from J, with 17 bases in between. CDR3 length: 16 amino acids. Germline V gene lookup returns CDR1 MNHEY and CDR2 SMNVEV (reference sequence). Written as DNA, the CDR3 is TGTGCCAGCAGTTTCCACCTCCGGGACGGACCCTACGAGCAGTACTTC. This codes for CASSFHLRDGPYEQYF.

This clonotype was counted ten times or more. This chain uses TRBV6-1 with TRBJ2-5, with a possible D match to TRBD2 (5 bases). CDR1 is MNHNS and CDR2 is SASEGT in the germline V gene. This CDR3 has 15 residues. V was pared by 8 bases and J by 3 bases, with 19 bases between. The CDR3 bases are TGTGCCAGCGACATTGGCCCAAGGCGGGAAGAGACCCAGTACTTC. Translating gives CASDIGPRREETQYF.

This clonotype is a singleton in its sample. The germline gene is not matched at one end of the junction; a read error may be the cause. The chain employs TRBV5-1 and TRBJ2-1; weak D call: TRBD2 (6 bases). Per the germline V gene, CDR1 is SGHRS and CDR2 is YFSETQ. This CDR3 spans 13 amino acids. CDR3 sequence reads: CASSLAGGNAQFF. DNA of the CDR3: TGCGCCAGCAGCTTGGCCGGCGGGAATGCGCAGTTCTTC.

The V gene is TRBV9, the J gene TRBJ2-5; perhaps D is TRBD1 or TRBD2 (6 bases each). CDR1 is SGDLS, CDR2 YYNGEE, per germline. V was shortened by 5 bases and J by 3 bases, with 17 bases between the two germline ends. The CDR3 length is 15 residues. CDR3 DNA sequence: TGTGCCAGCAGTTCTAGCGTGGGGGGCAAAGAGACCCAGTACTTC. Translated: CASSSSVGGKETQYF.

The rearrangement uses TRBV9 and TRBJ1-4; D uncertain. V gave up 0 bases and J gave up 7 bases, with 13 bases separating them. Germline CDR1 SGDLS, CDR2 YYNGEE. The CDR3 length is 15 residues. As DNA, the CDR3 is TGTGCCAGCAGCGTAGCCGTGGGTGAGGGTGAAAAACTGTTTTTT. This translates into CASSVAVGEGEKLFF.

With respect to this clonotype: A much larger clone differs by one base, so this may be a read error. This chain links TRBV25-1 with TRBJ2-3; perhaps TRBD2 as D (7 bases). CDR1 and CDR2 from the germline V gene are MGHDK and SYGVNS. The CDR3 length is 13 residues. With 3 bases removed from V and 7 bases from J, the gap between germline ends came to 11 bases. CDR3 coding DNA: TGTGCCAGCAGTGACGGGGGGACAAATACGCAGTATTTT. The encoded protein is CASSDGGTNTQYF.

This clonotype was observed a few times. The chain recombines TRBV4-2 with TRBJ1-5; 7 nucleotides agree with TRBD1. J gave up 6 bases and V 0 bases, and 8 bases lay outside the gene matches. Germline CDR1 is LGHNA and CDR2 is YNFKEQ. The CDR3 totals 16 residues. The CDR3 DNA follows: TGTGCCAGCAGCCAAGATAGGGCAGGGGGAAGTCAGCCCCAGCATTTT. It encodes CASSQDRAGGSQPQHF.

V is TRBV19 and J is TRBJ2-1; 9 bases agree with TRBD1. V shed 4 bases, J shed 10 bases, and the junction held 5 bases outside the gene matches. The germline gives CDR1 LNHDA, CDR2 SQIVND (reference sequence). The CDR3 loop spans 13 amino acids. This chain's CDR3 is CASSTGQGSEQFF. The CDR3 bases are TGTGCCAGTAGTACCGGACAGGGGTCGGAGCAGTTCTTC.

The chain carries TRBV7-9 and TRBJ2-1, with no clear D. This CDR3 has 12 residues. V lost 8 bases to trimming and J lost 4 bases, with 9 bases between them. The germline V gene has CDR1 SEHNR and CDR2 FQNEAQ (reference sequence). CDR3 DNA: TGTGCCAGCCTTACGGAATACAATGAGCAGTTCTTC. Protein sequence: CASLTEYNEQFF.

The gene calls are TRBV4-1 and TRBJ1-2; 12 bases line up with TRBD1. The trim removed 2 bases at V and 5 bases at J, leaving 9 bases unmatched. The CDR3 has 17 amino acids. The V gene's germline CDR1 is MGHRA and CDR2 YSYEKL. The CDR3 region has the DNA TGCGCCAGCAGCCAACCCCTCCGGGACAGGGGGCAATATGGCTACACCTTC. This codes for CASSQPLRDRGQYGYTF.

The chain employs TRBV9 and TRBJ2-3; D gene ambiguous. The CDR3 is made up of 16 amino acids. Germline CDR1 is SGDLS and CDR2 is YYNGEE. V was clipped by 0 bases and J by 3 bases, with 14 bases between them. The CDR3 DNA sequence: TGTGCCAGCAGCGTAGAGGGTTTAGGAACTACAGATACGCAGTATTTT. This encodes CASSVEGLGTTDTQYF. Full variable domain (outside the CDR3, taken from reference TRBV9 and TRBJ2-3): DSGVTQTPKHLITATGQRVTLRCSPRSGDLSVYWYQQSLDQGLQFLIQYYNGEERAKGNILERFSAQQFPDLHSELNLSSLELGDSALYFCASSVEGLGTTDTQYFGPGTRLTVL.

This clonotype was seen a handful of times. V gene TRBV28 combines with J gene TRBJ2-6, with D perhaps TRBD1 (6 bases). V lost 3 bases and J 4 bases, leaving 16 bases between the germline ends. There are 17 residues in the CDR3. The V gene's germline CDR1 is MDHEN and CDR2 SYDVKM. In DNA, the CDR3 is TGTGCCAGCAGTTTGGCAACAGGGCAAAGGGGGGCCAACGTCCTGACTTTC. As protein: CASSLATGQRGANVLTF. Full variable domain (missing parts from reference TRBV28 and TRBJ2-6): DVKVTQSSRYLVKRTGEKVFLECVQDMDHENMFWYRQDPGLGLRLIYFSYDVKMKEKGDIPEGYSVSREKKERFSLILESASTNQTSMYLCASSLATGQRGANVLTFGAGSRLTVL.

The chain combines TRBV3-1 with TRBJ2-5; 9 nucleotides align to TRBD2. V dropped 2 bases and J dropped 4; count of bases not matched to a gene: 5. Germline values: CDR1 LGHDT, CDR2 YNNKEL (reference sequence). This CDR3 spans 15 amino acids. The CDR3 spells CASSQTGTSLETQYF. The DNA of the CDR3 is TGTGCCAGCAGCCAAACCGGGACTAGCTTAGAGACCCAGTACTTC.

Many counts were recorded for this clonotype. The chain links TRBV5-6 to TRBJ2-4, with D tentatively TRBD1 (6 bases). The germline gives CDR1 SGHDT, CDR2 YYEEEE. This CDR3 spans 16 amino acids. With 4 bases removed from V and 6 bases from J, the gap between germline ends came to 20 bases. The DNA of the CDR3 is TGTGCCAGCAGCCGCGCACAGGGTATGAAGGGAAACATTCAGTACTTC. Translating it yields CASSRAQGMKGNIQYF.

The chain uses TRBV9 and TRBJ2-6; D may be TRBD1 or TRBD2 (6 bases each). The CDR3 is 16 amino acids. Germline values: CDR1 SGDLS, CDR2 YYNGEE. Trimming took 2 bases from V and 3 from J, leaving 12 bases between them. The CDR3 DNA reads as TGTGCCAGCAGCGTGAACAGGGAGGATGGGGCCAACGTCCTGACTTTC. Translating it yields CASSVNREDGANVLTF.

V and J are TRBV20-1 and TRBJ2-5; 15 bases map to TRBD2. The J segment lost 11 bases and the V segment lost 0 bases, leaving 16 bases of the junction unmatched. Per germline, CDR1 DFQATT and CDR2 SNEGSKA (reference sequence). This CDR3 comprises 18 residues. The CDR3 nucleotides read TGCAGTGCTAGAGATGCCCTGGGACTAGCGGGGGGTTACAATGAGCAGTACTTC. Translation gives CSARDALGLAGGYNEQYF.

This chain links TRBV6-1 with TRBJ2-7; D is possibly TRBD1 or TRBD2 (5 bases each). The germline V gene encodes CDR1 MNHNS and CDR2 SASEGT. V dropped 7 bases and J dropped 2 bases, with 12 bases sitting between them. This CDR3 spans 13 amino acids. The CDR3 coding sequence is TGTGCCAGCAAAGGGGACGGGCCCTACGAGCAGTACTTC. This codes for CASKGDGPYEQYF.

This clonotype showed up just a few times. This chain connects TRBV11-1 to TRBJ2-4; no reliable D call. V dropped 4 bases and J dropped 0 bases, with 10 bases sitting between them. The length of the CDR3 is 15 residues. The germline CDR1 and CDR2 sequences are SGHAT and FQDESV (reference sequence). CDR3 coding DNA: TGTGCCAGCAGCTCCCCAGCCAGAGCCAAAAACATTCAGTACTTC. It translates to CASSSPARAKNIQYF.

The V gene is TRBV18, the J gene TRBJ2-1, with a possible D match to TRBD2 (6 bases). The V gene's germline CDR1 is KGHSH and CDR2 LQKENI. The V end lost 5 bases, the J end lost 10 bases, and 21 bases lay between the germline ends. The CDR3 is 15 amino acids. CDR3 sequence: CASSTPNGGILEQFF. CDR3 in DNA: TGTGCCAGCTCAACCCCCAATGGGGGGATATTAGAGCAGTTCTTC. Looking up the rest from reference TRBV18 and TRBJ2-1 gives the full variable domain: NAGVMQNPRHLVRRRGQEARLRCSPMKGHSHVYWYRQLPEEGLKFMVYLQKENIIDESGMPKERFSAEFPKEGPSILRIQQVVRGDSAAYFCASSTPNGGILEQFFGPGTRLTVL.